What follows are 4 T cell receptor beta chains derived from one specimen sequenced in a study of blood T cell repertoires in COVID-19. The table came from immunoSEQ multiplex PCR; TCRdb's copy has only in-frame clones and leaves some out. The sample yields some 500,000 clones, 85% to 90% seen once. Input material: PBMCs or T cells enriched from blood (not recorded which). Source of these receptors: a woman in her forties who had recovered from COVID-19.

CDR3 bases: TGTGCCAGCAGCCAAGAATATATAGGCAGGAACTATGGCTACACCTTC. It specifies CASSQEYIGRNYGYTF. The gene calls are TRBV3-1 (or the pseudogene TRBV3-2) and TRBJ1-2; D is unresolved. CDR1 is LGHDT and CDR2 is YNNKEL in the germline V gene (reference sequence). Trimming shortened V by 0 bases and J by 2 bases, and 13 bases separated the two germline ends. This CDR3 comprises 16 residues.

J is TRBJ1-1 and V is TRBV6-5; D possibly corresponds to TRBD1 (5 bases). The CDR3 totals 13 residues. CDR1 and CDR2 from the germline V gene are MNHEY and SVGAGI. V was shortened by 2 bases and J by 8 bases, with 12 bases between the two germline ends. For the CDR3, the DNA is TGTGCCAGCAGTTACCCGGGACTGTCAGAAGCTTTCTTT. It codes for CASSYPGLSEAFF.

This sequence joins TRBV7-9 and TRBJ1-2; 9 bases are a match to TRBD1. In germline, CDR1 is SEHNR, CDR2 FQNEAQ (reference sequence). V gave up 5 bases and J gave up 6 bases; unmatched junction bases: 10. The CDR3 has 15 residues. The DNA for the CDR3 is TGTGCCAGCAGCCCATGGACAGGGGTGAGACATGGCTACACCTTC. Protein product: CASSPWTGVRHGYTF.

The CDR3 loop reads CASSDSGGGRNQPQHF. The DNA of the CDR3 is TGTGCCAGCAGTGATTCGGGAGGGGGGAGGAATCAGCCCCAGCATTTT. This chain connects TRBV2 to TRBJ1-5; D might be TRBD1 (6 bases). V lost 3 bases and J 4 bases, leaving 16 bases between the germline ends. Germline-derived CDR1 and CDR2 are SNHLY and FYNNEI. This CDR3 is 16 amino acids long.